Presented here are 17 T cell receptor beta chains from one specimen sequenced in a study of blood T cell repertoires in COVID-19. Profiled with immunoSEQ multiplex PCR; TCRdb holds only in-frame clones, not every one. The sample holds roughly 200,000 clones, about 88% seen once. The sequencing input was peripheral blood. These receptors were obtained from a young man with active or convalescent COVID-19.

The V gene is TRBV6-5, the J gene TRBJ1-6, with 7 bases that match TRBD1. The CDR3 has 13 amino acids. Trimming removed 6 bases from V and 7 bases from J; junction bases left unmatched: 3. Germline V CDR1 and CDR2: MNHEY, SVGAGI. CDR3 in DNA: TGTGCCAGCAGCCTACAGGGGAATTCACCCCTCCACTTT. Amino acid sequence: CASSLQGNSPLHF.

V gene TRBV15 combines with J gene TRBJ1-4, with D unclear. With 8 bases removed from V and 5 bases from J, the gap between germline ends came to 18 bases. Germline loops: CDR1 LNHNV, CDR2 YYDKDF (reference sequence). The length of the CDR3 is 15 residues. CDR3 sequence (DNA): TGTGCCACCTCCAAGGTACCGGAGGAGAATGAAAAACTGTTTTTT. Amino acids: CATSKVPEENEKLFF. The entire variable domain, with the rest obtained from reference TRBV15 and TRBJ1-4, is as follows: DAMVIQNPRYQVTQFGKPVTLSCSQTLNHNVMYWYQQKSSQAPKLLFHYYDKDFNNEADTPDNFQSRRPNTSFCFLDIRSPGLGDTAMYLCATSKVPEENEKLFFGSGTQLSVL.

The rearrangement uses TRBV7-2 and TRBJ1-1; D is undetermined. Germline CDR1 reads SGHTA; CDR2 reads FQGNSA. The CDR3 contains 12 residues. V was pared by 3 bases and J by 5 bases, with 7 bases between. Here the CDR3 reads CASSFPGTEAFF. The CDR3 DNA reads as TGTGCCAGCAGCTTTCCGGGGACTGAAGCTTTCTTT.

V gene TRBV5-1 combines with J gene TRBJ2-1; tentatively, D is TRBD2 (7 bases). This CDR3 is built from 16 residues. The V gene's germline CDR1 is SGHRS and CDR2 YFSETQ. Trimming removed 4 bases from V and 3 bases from J, with 17 bases in between. The CDR3 coding sequence is TGCGCCAGCAGCCTAACCCGCGGGGGCAACTACAATGAGCAGTTCTTC. Its protein product is CASSLTRGGNYNEQFF.

This chain uses TRBV10-3 with TRBJ1-5; a weak D match, TRBD1 (5 bases). In germline, CDR1 is ENHRY, CDR2 SYGVKD. Trimming pared 10 bases from V and 3 bases from J, leaving 10 bases between. The CDR3 consists of 12 residues. CDR3 loop: CATRQFNQPQHF. The CDR3 nucleotides are TGTGCCACCCGACAGTTCAATCAGCCCCAGCATTTT.

A few counts support this clone. The V call is TRBV2, the J call TRBJ1-6, with D uncertain. Germline V gene lookup returns CDR1 SNHLY and CDR2 FYNNEI. The CDR3 is made up of 15 amino acids. Trimming took off 6 bases at V and 6 bases at J, with 15 bases between the two ends. CDR3 in amino acids: CASSLRRDLNSPLHF. CDR3 DNA sequence: TGTGCCAGCAGCCTCCGCCGGGATCTTAATTCACCCCTCCACTTT.

This chain links TRBV6-4 with TRBJ1-4, with D uncertain. The CDR3 loop spans 15 amino acids. Germline loops: CDR1 MRHNA, CDR2 SNTAGT. Between the trimmed V and J ends, which lost 8 bases and 8 bases, there was a span of 21 bases. The CDR3 here is CASRPETVPGEKLFF. CDR3 DNA sequence: TGTGCCAGCCGACCGGAGACGGTCCCGGGGGAAAAACTGTTTTTT.

The table lists this clone with a count of one. V gene TRBV7-2 combines with J gene TRBJ2-3, with 10 bases matching TRBD2. This CDR3 contains 15 residues. The germline V gene encodes CDR1 SGHTA and CDR2 FQGNSA. The V gene end was trimmed by 2 bases and the J gene end by 5 bases; junction bases not matched to a gene: 4. CDR3 nucleotide sequence: TGTGCCAGCAGCTTAACTAGCGGGAATCAAGATACGCAGTATTTT. Protein: CASSLTSGNQDTQYF.

The chain uses TRBV2 and TRBJ2-2; TRBD1 matches at 7 bases. In germline, CDR1 is SNHLY, CDR2 FYNNEI. The J segment lost 8 bases and the V segment lost 6 bases, leaving 9 bases of the junction unmatched. This CDR3 is 14 amino acids long. The CDR3 spells CASRRDSPEGELFF. CDR3 bases: TGTGCCAGCAGACGGGACAGCCCGGAGGGGGAGCTGTTTTTT.

This chain links TRBV19 with TRBJ1-5, with 8 positions matching TRBD1. V lost 11 bases, J lost 5 bases, and 14 bases stayed unmatched. Germline CDR1 and CDR2: LNHDA and SQIVND (reference sequence). The length of the CDR3 is 15 residues. The CDR3 coding sequence is TGTGCCGTGGGCTCAGGGGGCACATGGTATCAGCCCCAGCATTTT. As protein: CAVGSGGTWYQPQHF.

V usage is TRBV6-1 and J usage is TRBJ1-6; D may be TRBD1 (5 bases). V shed 4 bases and J shed 1 base, with 14 bases lying between them. The CDR3 is 17 amino acids. The germline V gene has CDR1 MNHNS and CDR2 SASEGT. The CDR3 spells CASSGQYPPSYNSPLHF. The CDR3 DNA reads as TGTGCCAGCAGTGGACAGTACCCGCCTTCCTATAATTCACCCCTCCACTTT.

This sequence joins TRBV5-6 and TRBJ1-5; 8 bases map to TRBD1. V was clipped by 3 bases and J by 0 bases; unmatched bases: 5. The CDR3 sequence is 16 residues long. Germline CDR1 reads SGHDT; CDR2 reads YYEEEE. The CDR3 region is CASSSRTGSSNQPQHF. CDR3 in DNA: TGTGCCAGCAGCTCCAGGACAGGGTCTAGCAATCAGCCCCAGCATTTT.

V and J are TRBV27 and TRBJ2-5; D is perhaps TRBD2 (7 bases). The germline V and J ends were trimmed by 6 bases and 2 bases, with 13 bases remaining between them. The CDR3 has 14 residues. From germline, CDR1 is MNHEY and CDR2 SMNVEV (reference sequence). The CDR3 spells CASSQGGGQETQYF. Here the CDR3 DNA reads TGTGCCAGCAGCCAAGGGGGGGGACAAGAGACCCAGTACTTC.

The chain links TRBV19 to TRBJ1-3; D might be TRBD1 (5 bases). The germline V gene encodes CDR1 LNHDA and CDR2 SQIVND (reference sequence). The CDR3 sequence is 15 residues long. V shed 1 base and J shed 0 bases, with 7 bases lying between them. The CDR3 reads CASSIVQGSGNTIYF. CDR3 nucleotide sequence: TGTGCCAGTAGTATAGTGCAGGGCTCTGGAAACACCATATATTTT. Full variable domain (missing parts from reference TRBV19 and TRBJ1-3): DGGITQSPKYLFRKEGQNVTLSCEQNLNHDAMYWYRQDPGQGLRLIYYSQIVNDFQKGDIAEGYSVSREKKESFPLTVTSAQKNPTAFYLCASSIVQGSGNTIYFGEGSWLTVV.

The CDR3 reads CSVIRTGNTIYF. The DNA for the CDR3 is TGCAGCGTTATTAGAACGGGAAACACCATATATTTT. The V call is TRBV29-1, the J call TRBJ1-3; D uncertain. The CDR3 contains 12 residues. Deletions cut 5 bases from V and 4 bases from J, with 9 bases between. Per the germline V gene, CDR1 is SQVTM and CDR2 is ANQGSEA. The full variable domain, with the rest looked up from reference TRBV29-1 and TRBJ1-3, is SAVISQKPSRDICQRGTSLTIQCQVDSQVTMMFWYRQQPGQSLTLIATANQGSEATYESGFVIDKFPISRPNLTFSTLTVSNMSPEDSSIYLCSVIRTGNTIYFGEGSWLTVV.

The rearrangement links TRBV28 to TRBJ2-1; the match to TRBD1 covers 7 bases. The CDR3 length is 16 residues. J gave up 4 bases and V 6 bases, and 12 bases lay outside the gene matches. Germline V gene data show CDR1 as MDHEN and CDR2 as SYDVKM. The CDR3 sequence is CASRSSGTELYNEQFF. In DNA form, the CDR3 reads TGTGCCAGCAGGTCATCCGGGACAGAGCTTTACAATGAGCAGTTCTTC.

This clone was seen only a few times. Other DNA sequences in the same sample also yield this CDR3. The V gene is TRBV6-5, the J gene TRBJ1-1; 8 positions match TRBD1. From germline, CDR1 is MNHEY and CDR2 SVGAGI. The CDR3 runs 15 residues. Trimming took 6 bases from V and 1 from J; bases not matched to a gene: 7. The CDR3 nucleotides are TGTGCCAGCAGACGCACCGGGACAGGGAACACTGAAGCTTTCTTT. Amino acid sequence: CASRRTGTGNTEAFF.